This TCR beta chain was identified in a study of technical replicates of blood from a few donors. Measured with immunoSEQ multiplex PCR; TCRdb has only the in-frame clones, and not every one. The sample consists of roughly 48,000 clones, about 93% of them appearing once. The count of this clone is one. The sequencing sample was made of PBMCs. The receptor comes from a human donor in good health. Some clones in this sample may be carry-over from other donors' samples.

CDR3 in DNA: TGTGCCAGCAGCCGACAGGATAATTCACCCCTCCACTTT. This codes for CASSRQDNSPLHF. This chain joins TRBV7-9 and TRBJ1-6, with D maybe TRBD1 (6 bases). Between the trimmed V and J ends, which lost 5 bases and 5 bases, there was a span of 7 bases. Germline CDR1 SEHNR, CDR2 FQNEAQ (reference sequence). This CDR3 is built from 13 residues.